This T cell receptor beta chain is drawn from a study of cytomegalovirus exposure and HLA in healthy donors. Concerning this clone: Antigen: not known.

The PCR contained 60 Vbeta and 13 Jbeta primers. Here immunoSEQ multiplex PCR was the method, and the copy in TCRdb shows in-frame clones only, minus some. The sample has 80,000 to 100,000 clones; the top ten hold about 16%. Whole-study findings and limits: TCR beta chains numbering more than 150 were designated cytomegalovirus-associated. CMV serostatus stood as the only immune exposure information on hand.

The CDR3 has 13 residues. In germline, CDR1 is SNHLY, CDR2 FYNNEI. Trimming shortened V by 6 bases and J by 6 bases, and 13 bases separated the two germline ends. The sequence derives from a man aged 45-65 years in good health and CMV-seropositive. Material for sequencing was PBMCs. V is TRBV2 and J is TRBJ2-3; tentative D call: TRBD1 (5 bases). CDR3 sequence reads: CASRGLSADTQYF. The DNA of the CDR3 is TGTGCCAGCAGGGGGCTGTCTGCGGATACGCAGTATTTT.